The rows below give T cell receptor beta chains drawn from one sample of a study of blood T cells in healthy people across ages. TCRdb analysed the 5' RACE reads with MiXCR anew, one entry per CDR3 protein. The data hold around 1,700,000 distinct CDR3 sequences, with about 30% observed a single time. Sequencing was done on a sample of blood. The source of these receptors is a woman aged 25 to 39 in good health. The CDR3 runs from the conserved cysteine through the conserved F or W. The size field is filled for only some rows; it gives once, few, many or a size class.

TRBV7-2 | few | CASSPQRSNTEAFF
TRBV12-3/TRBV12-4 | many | CASSFKGAGANVLTF
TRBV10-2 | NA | CASSEGAGQGYTF
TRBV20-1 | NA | CSARDEGQGTYEQYF
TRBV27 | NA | CASSIETGTYNEQYF
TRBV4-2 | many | CASSRRGTSGGGEQFF
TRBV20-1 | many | CSARTRVRRLASNEQFF
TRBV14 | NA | CASSPSTGWAEAFF
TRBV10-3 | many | CAISEPPGPRAYEQYF
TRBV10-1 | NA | CASSPGTSWFADTQYF
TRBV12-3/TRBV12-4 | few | CASRRGVWGAFF
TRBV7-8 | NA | CASSPSEFGGTYEQYF
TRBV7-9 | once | CASSWTVSNTGELFF
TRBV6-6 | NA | CASSYRTRRQNQETQYF
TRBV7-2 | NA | CVSSLAYNEQFF
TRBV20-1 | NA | CSARRTGQPQHF
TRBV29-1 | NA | CSAAAGRTPEAFF
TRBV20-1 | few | CSAKTGETGYTF
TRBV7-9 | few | CASSPRDGAFF
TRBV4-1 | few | CASSQSTSGGASGANVLTF
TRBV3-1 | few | CASSQDGLMIREETQYF
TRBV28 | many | CASSLPSSGGSYEQYF
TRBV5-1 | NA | CASSFGTSGRGYEQYF
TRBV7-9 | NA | CASSLGWGKETQYF
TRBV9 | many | CASSVEVNQETQYF
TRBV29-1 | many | CSVDRGGEQFF
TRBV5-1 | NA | CASSLEGRGWYEQYF
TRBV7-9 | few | CASTDRDTQYF
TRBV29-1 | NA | CSAVWGTKNIQYF
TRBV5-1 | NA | CASSLGRPDEKLFF
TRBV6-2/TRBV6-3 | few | CASSFPDLKREWGNEQFF
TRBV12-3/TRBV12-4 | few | CASSGQAFNYGSTF
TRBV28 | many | CASMTGGGKYEQYF
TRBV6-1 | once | CASNPMRPGPRRETQYF
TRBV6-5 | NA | CASSYSGSMNTEAFF
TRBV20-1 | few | CSAPVGDRDYGYTF
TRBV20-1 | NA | CSATLAGHGKTQYF
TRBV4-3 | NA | CASSQDNRGTGEAFF
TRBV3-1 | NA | CASSQGSQAYGYTF
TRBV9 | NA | CASSVEGDIHSYDEQYF
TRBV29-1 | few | CSVQTGANVLTF